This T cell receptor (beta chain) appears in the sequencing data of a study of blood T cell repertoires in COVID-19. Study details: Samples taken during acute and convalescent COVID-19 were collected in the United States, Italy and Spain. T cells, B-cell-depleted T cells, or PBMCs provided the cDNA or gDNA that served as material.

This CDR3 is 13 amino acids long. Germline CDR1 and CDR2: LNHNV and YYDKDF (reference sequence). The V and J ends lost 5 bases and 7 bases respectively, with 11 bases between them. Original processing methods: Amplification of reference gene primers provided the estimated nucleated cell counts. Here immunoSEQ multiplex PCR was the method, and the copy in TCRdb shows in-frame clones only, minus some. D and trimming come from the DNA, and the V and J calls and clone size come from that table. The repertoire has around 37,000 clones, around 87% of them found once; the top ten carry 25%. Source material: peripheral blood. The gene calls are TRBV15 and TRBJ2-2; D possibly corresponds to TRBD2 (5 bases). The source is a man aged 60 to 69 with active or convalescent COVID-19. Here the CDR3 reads CATSRGLGGELFF. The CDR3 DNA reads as TGTGCCACCAGCCGGGGTTTAGGCGGGGAGCTGTTTTTT.